A selection of T cell receptor beta chains follows, all from one sample in a study of blood T cell repertoires in COVID-19. Data came from immunoSEQ multiplex PCR; TCRdb stores just in-frame clones and leaves some out. The sample lists about 160,000 clones; 90% were seen once. The sample was peripheral blood. Every receptor here comes from a man in his sixties with active or convalescent COVID-19. CDR3s include the opening cysteine and the closing phenylalanine or tryptophan. The order of the fields is V gene, J gene, clone size, D gene, CDR3 DNA, CDR3 protein. A D gene is named only where the DNA matches it firmly. Clone size is shown for a subset of rows, as once, few, many or a class of expanded clone.

v_call: TRBV4-1
j_call: TRBJ2-7
clone_size: .
d_call: TRBD2
cdr3_nt: TGCGCCAGCAGCCTTAGCCGGGGGGGGTCCACCTACGAGCAGTACTTC
cdr3_aa: CASSLSRGGSTYEQYF

v_call: TRBV5-1
j_call: TRBJ2-1
clone_size: .
d_call: .
cdr3_nt: TGCGCCAGCAGCTTGGGGGACTCTTACAATGAGCAGTTCTTC
cdr3_aa: CASSLGDSYNEQFF

v_call: TRBV7-9
j_call: TRBJ1-4
clone_size: .
d_call: TRBD1
cdr3_nt: TGTGCCAGCAGCGCAAGCCCCGGGACAGGGGCGGATGAAAAACTGTTTTTT
cdr3_aa: CASSASPGTGADEKLFF

v_call: TRBV5-1
j_call: TRBJ1-2
clone_size: .
d_call: .
cdr3_nt: TGCGCCAGCAGCCTCACGGCGGGTGGCTACACCTTC
cdr3_aa: CASSLTAGGYTF

v_call: TRBV28
j_call: TRBJ2-1
clone_size: .
d_call: TRBD2
cdr3_nt: TGTGCCAGCAGTTTCACCATAGCGGGAGCCCGGTACAATGAGCAGTTCTTC
cdr3_aa: CASSFTIAGARYNEQFF

v_call: TRBV3-1/TRBV3-2
j_call: TRBJ2-7
clone_size: .
d_call: .
cdr3_nt: TGTGCCAGCAGCCATACAGGACCCTACGAGCAGTACTTC
cdr3_aa: CASSHTGPYEQYF

v_call: TRBV7-9
j_call: TRBJ1-2
clone_size: once
d_call: TRBD1
cdr3_nt: TGTGCCAGCAGCTTAGGGGACAGGGGGCGAGTTCATGGCTACACCTTC
cdr3_aa: CASSLGDRGRVHGYTF

v_call: TRBV19
j_call: TRBJ1-1
clone_size: .
d_call: TRBD1
cdr3_nt: TGTGCCAGTAGTATACTGGACAGGGCTGAAGCTTTCTTT
cdr3_aa: CASSILDRAEAFF

v_call: TRBV6-1
j_call: TRBJ2-1
clone_size: .
d_call: .
cdr3_nt: TGTGCCAGCAGTGAACAGTCACACAATGAGCAGTTCTTC
cdr3_aa: CASSEQSHNEQFF

v_call: TRBV5-1
j_call: TRBJ2-3
clone_size: .
d_call: .
cdr3_nt: TGCGCCAGCAGCTTGGTACAGATACGCACAGATACGCAGTATTTT
cdr3_aa: CASSLVQIRTDTQYF

v_call: TRBV6-1
j_call: TRBJ1-6
clone_size: .
d_call: .
cdr3_nt: TGTGCCAGCAGTGAAGGCCCAGGGTTTAATTCACCCCTCCACTTT
cdr3_aa: CASSEGPGFNSPLHF

v_call: TRBV2
j_call: TRBJ1-4
clone_size: few
d_call: TRBD1
cdr3_nt: TGTGCCAGCAGTTGGACAGGGCCTAATGAAAAACTGTTTTTT
cdr3_aa: CASSWTGPNEKLFF

v_call: TRBV6-5
j_call: TRBJ2-7
clone_size: .
d_call: TRBD1
cdr3_nt: TGTGCCAGCAGTTACTCGAACGGACAGGGCTACGAGCAGTACTTC
cdr3_aa: CASSYSNGQGYEQYF